Listed below are T cell receptor beta chains from one sample, sequenced in a study of T cells in Graves' hyperthyroidism and ophthalmopathy. From the multiplex PCR reads, TCRdb called clonotypes with MiXCR, one entry per CDR3 protein. Of about 640,000 distinct CDR3 sequences in the sample, less than 25% are singletons; the top ten hold under 35%. Sequenced input: blood. The receptor source for this set is a man aged 25 to 40 with Graves' ophthalmopathy. Each CDR3 is given without its conserved first and last residue. A D gene is named only where the DNA matches it firmly.

TRBV20-1 TRBD2 SAEREGDTQY
TRBV6-1 TRBD1 ASRRGQGGNTGELF
TRBV29-1 . SVEDRTGGETQY
TRBV6-1 TRBD1 ATRTGLFYGYT
TRBV7-2 TRBD2 ASSLLTSGRLETQY
TRBV4-1 . ASSQEGYGNTEAF
TRBV6-1 TRBD2 ASSEAAGRVNTQY
TRBV5-1 . ASSADSSYEQY
TRBV7-6 . ASSYLTGTLQEQY
TRBV6-1 . ASSSRRVDTEAF
TRBV9 TRBD2 ASSVETSGRGNEQF
TRBV11-2 TRBD2 ASSQDRTSSYNEQF
TRBV6-1 TRBD2 ASSPDGTSGRGQF
TRBV11-2 . ASSLGGSGRHGNTIY
TRBV28 TRBD1 ASAIETGISSYEQY
TRBV29-1 . SVDVQNNEQF
TRBV12-3/TRBV12-4 . ASSIQGSNQPQH
TRBV6-6 . ASSYMEAMNTEAF
TRBV20-1 TRBD2 SASRVAGGTDTGELF
TRBV27 . ASSEPGPPNEQF
TRBV30 TRBD2 AWRGLAGETQY
TRBV6-5 TRBD2 ASSYSLAGPNTDTQY
TRBV3-1 . ASSQVGRNTEAF
TRBV19 TRBD2 ASSTGTNYNEQF
TRBV6-1 . ASRDREKLF
TRBV7-9 TRBD2 ASNQREGNEQF
TRBV24-1 . ATSGGVYEAF
TRBV20-1 TRBD2 SARGRLAGGTSYEQY
TRBV5-1 . ASTSPGASPNQPQH
TRBV6-6 TRBD2 ASSYSRTSGAPYEQY
TRBV29-1 TRBD1 SATTGGRYGYT
TRBV20-1 . SARRELIGGELF
TRBV5-4 . ASSVGGWDVTDTQY
TRBV7-9 TRBD1 ASSFVQGHDSPLH
TRBV28 . ASSLGRERHAF
TRBV6-1 . ASRAGDPNYGYT
TRBV5-1 TRBD1 ASSPPGQGRLGTEAF
TRBV9 TRBD1 ASSAHGQGAYEQY
TRBV19 . ASSITRGYGYT
TRBV5-1 . ASKGGERRTDTQY
TRBV27 . ASSSISGTVYGTQY
TRBV29-1 . SAQQGGASSTDTQY